This TCR beta chain is drawn from a study of vaccination and CD4 T cells after COVID-19. Study context: Two of the convalescents were Hispanic, and the group consisted of six males and four females. The study's findings and limits: Convalescent patients had a median roughly 84% of post-vaccine SARS-CoV-2-reactive clones that were detected only after vaccination, not before it.

Time point in this sample: late sampling 161 to 241 days after vaccination in a few convalescent patients. The treatment here: approximately 9-day PBMC culture with coronavirus spike peptide pools or control peptides (ViraFEST assay). Germline V gene data show CDR1 as DFQATT and CDR2 as SNEGSKA (reference sequence). The CDR3 length is 15 residues. Trimming took 3 bases from V and 3 from J, leaving 16 bases between them. As for this clonotype: Its antigen is not known.

Cultured CD4+ T-cell DNA underwent Oncomine TCR Beta short-read sequencing. A single record per CDR3 protein comes from TCRdb applying MiXCR to the PCR reads. The sample holds about 21,000 distinct CDR3 sequences, roughly 50% seen once. Material: CD4+ T cells from blood, cultured in vitro, obtained about 7 months after SARS-CoV-2 vaccination. The V gene is TRBV20-1, the J gene TRBJ2-3; unclear D gene. This TCR derives from a human donor who had recovered from COVID-19. The CDR3 here is CSARPPRHPTDTQYF. Written as DNA, the CDR3 is TGCAGTGCTAGGCCCCCCCGCCATCCGACAGATACGCAGTATTTT.